This T cell receptor (beta chain) was found in a study of T cell responses to AZD1222 COVID-19 vaccine. Sequenced by immunoSEQ multiplex PCR; TCRdb stores in-frame clones only, minus some. The repertoire holds more than 75,000 clones, with about nine tenths as singletons. The germline CDR1 and CDR2 sequences are SGDLS and YYNGEE. Trimming removed 0 bases from V and 6 bases from J; junction bases left unmatched: 3. The CDR3 covers 15 residues. The receptor's source is an adult in good health. The chain couples TRBV9 to TRBJ2-1; 10 nucleotides match TRBD2. Sequencing used peripheral blood, obtained on day 0 of AZD1222 vaccination. The CDR3 DNA reads TGTGCCAGCAGCGTAGGTAGCGGGAGGCTCAATGAGCAGTTCTTC. Protein sequence: CASSVGSGRLNEQFF.